This T cell receptor (beta chain) was found in a study of human T cells and chemical hapten exposure. TCRdb reprocessed the RACE reads via MiXCR and lists one record per CDR3 protein. The table shows about 300,000 distinct CDR3 sequences, with about 5.4% occurring only once. Between the trimmed V and J ends, which lost 6 bases and 9 bases, there was a span of 15 bases. This CDR3 contains 12 residues. This clonotype was seen only a few times. The time point is: pre-sensitization, week 0. The treatment is: therapeutic diphenylcyclopropenone sensitization with weekly scalp DPC. The V gene is TRBV12-3 or TRBV12-4, the J gene TRBJ2-7; D gene uncertain. Material: whole blood, obtained in connection with sensitization to the hapten diphenylcyclopropenone (DPC). This receptor was taken from a woman younger than 30 with alopecia areata. Some clones in this sample may be carry-over from other donors' samples. The CDR3 here is CASSRLFSLQYF. The CDR3 nucleotides read TGTGCCAGCAGCAGATTATTCAGCCTGCAGTACTTC.